What follows describes a single TCR beta chain. Antigen unknown. The data stem from a study of cytotoxic CD8 clonotypes in ibrutinib-treated CLL. Whole-study context: The authors obtained response samples at a median of around 11 months of treatment, range 6 to 36. The study's findings and limits: Public clonotypes proved infrequent, and on treatment they shrank or remained steady. Clonality went up at the time of ibrutinib response, stayed stable in sustained remission, and later dropped back toward its baseline level at progression.

Germline V gene lookup returns CDR1 SGDLS and CDR2 YYNGEE. Deletions cut 0 bases from V and 0 bases from J, with 15 bases between. This CDR3 is built from 18 residues. TCRdb's table, derived via immunoSEQ multiplex PCR, lists solely in-frame clones and lacks some. The profile covers tens of thousands of clones, with about two thirds appearing a single time and 25% to 30% taken by the ten largest. The rearrangement joins TRBV9 to TRBJ2-2, with D unclear. The sequences come from PBMCs, collected after 24 months of ibrutinib treatment. This receptor was identified in a human donor with chronic lymphocytic leukemia. The CDR3 is CASSVGFLGKANTGELFF. CDR3 sequence (DNA): TGTGCCAGCAGCGTAGGGTTTCTGGGCAAAGCGAACACCGGGGAGCTGTTTTTT.